The 8 T cell receptor beta chains below all came from one sample that was sequenced in a study of glioma-infiltrating T cells after dendritic cell vaccination. Assay used: immunoSEQ multiplex PCR; TCRdb lists only in-frame clones, some missing. Of around 37,000 clones detected, 70% to 85% appear once; the ten largest clones hold 7.5% to 10%. Sequenced here: blood, sampled before dendritic cell vaccination. These receptors were obtained from a human donor with glioblastoma.

This chain links TRBV7-3 with TRBJ1-2; D may be TRBD1 (5 bases). Trimming took off 1 base at V and 3 bases at J, with 9 bases between the two ends. Germline V gene sequence: CDR1 SGHTA, CDR2 FQGTGA. The CDR3 loop spans 14 amino acids. CDR3 DNA: TGTGCCAGCAGCTTAAACCCAGGGCACTATGGCTACACCTTC. Translation gives CASSLNPGHYGYTF.

V and J are TRBV11-3 and TRBJ2-2; TRBD2 aligns across 9 bases. V was clipped by 0 bases and J by 1 base; unmatched bases: 6. Germline V CDR1 and CDR2: SGHNT, YENEEA. This CDR3 comprises 18 residues. CDR3 coding DNA: TGTGCCAGCAGCTTAGATCTCCCACTAGCGGGGAACACCGGGGAGCTGTTTTTT. Translating it yields CASSLDLPLAGNTGELFF. Full variable domain (remainder filled in from reference TRBV11-3 and TRBJ2-2): EAGVVQSPRYKIIEKKQPVAFWCNPISGHNTLYWYLQNLGQGPELLIRYENEEAVDDSQLPKDRFSAERLKGVDSTLKIQPAELGDSAVYLCASSLDLPLAGNTGELFFGEGSRLTVL.

The chain joins TRBV5-1 to TRBJ2-7; TRBD2 agrees at 13 bases. Trimming took 5 bases from V and 0 from J; bases not matched to a gene: 5. The CDR3 sequence is 16 residues long. Germline loops: CDR1 SGHRS, CDR2 YFSETQ. CDR3 sequence: CASSPGLAGSSYEQYF. CDR3 nucleotide sequence: TGCGCCAGCAGTCCGGGACTAGCGGGGAGCTCCTACGAGCAGTACTTC.

The chain uses TRBV9 and TRBJ2-1; 7 nucleotides agree with TRBD2. J gave up 8 bases and V 4 bases, and 15 bases lay outside the gene matches. The germline gives CDR1 SGDLS, CDR2 YYNGEE. CDR3 length equals 16 residues. The CDR3 is CASSSDVGGGVDEQFF. The CDR3 DNA follows: TGTGCCAGCAGCTCAGACGTTGGCGGGGGTGTAGATGAGCAGTTCTTC.

The rearrangement joins TRBV28 to TRBJ1-2, with 9 bases identical to TRBD1. The germline V gene has CDR1 MDHEN and CDR2 SYDVKM. CDR3 size: 13 residues. DNA for the CDR3: TGTATATCGACAGGGGGAAATGTGTTGGGCTACACCTTC. This sequence encodes CISTGGNVLGYTF.

This clone was seen a few times. This chain joins TRBV18 and TRBJ2-1; 11 bases align to TRBD1. V was pared by 1 base and J by 8 bases, with 4 bases of the junction left unmatched. The germline gives CDR1 KGHSH, CDR2 LQKENI. This CDR3 comprises 15 residues. DNA of the CDR3: TGTGCCAGCTCACCACGGACAGGGGGCGGGGATGAGCAGTTCTTC. This encodes CASSPRTGGGDEQFF.

The chain recombines TRBV5-6 with TRBJ1-2, with TRBD1 matching over 9 bases. V was clipped by 4 bases and J by 0 bases; unmatched bases: 4. The CDR3 is 15 amino acids. CDR1 and CDR2 from the germline V gene are SGHDT and YYEEEE. The CDR3: CASSLDRGANYGYTF. CDR3 bases: TGTGCCAGCAGCCTCGACAGGGGGGCTAACTATGGCTACACCTTC.

The chain is built from TRBV5-1 and TRBJ1-2; 9 bases match TRBD1. This CDR3 is 17 amino acids long. With 2 bases clipped from V and 6 bases from J, the junction kept 14 bases outside the gene matches. CDR1 is SGHRS and CDR2 is YFSETQ in the germline V gene. The DNA for the CDR3 is TGCGCCAGCAGCTTCTACAGGGGGCTTATCTCTGACGATGGCTACACCTTC. This gives the protein CASSFYRGLISDDGYTF.